This T cell receptor beta chain was retrieved from a study of T cell repertoires in cytomegalovirus infection. This clonotype was seen a few times. Its matching antigen is unknown. V was trimmed by 3 bases and J by 7 bases, leaving 10 bases between them. This CDR3 spans 13 amino acids. TCRdb reanalysed the reads using MiXCR and keeps one entry per CDR3 protein. The sample lists 40,000 to 55,000 distinct CDR3 sequences; roughly 20% were seen once. The sequence was obtained from a human donor in good health (CMV status not recorded). Some clones in this sample may be carry-over from other donors' samples. The sequences come from CD8+ T cells from cultured PBMCs, collected from culture after CMV antigen stimulation. The rearrangement joins TRBV12-3 or TRBV12-4 to TRBJ2-1; D is perhaps TRBD2 (6 bases). CDR3: CASSLTSSNEQFF. Written as DNA, the CDR3 is TGTGCCAGCAGTTTGACTAGTTCTAATGAGCAGTTCTTC.